This TCR beta chain was retrieved from a study of Ad26.COV2.S vaccination and SARS-CoV-2 variants. Findings and limits, study-wide: CD8+ and CD4+ T cells specific for spike reportedly responded with substantial breadth after vaccination. Measurements of TCR breadth and depth may have given underestimates of the total T cell responses.

As for treatment: roughly 18 received Ad26.COV2.S at low or high dose, single or two shots; 5 received placebo; per-sample allocation not given. Samples were taken on day 63 after the first vaccine or placebo injection. This adult donor, from Boston, was 18-55 years old. The study used a vaccine consisting of an Ad26 vector that expressed Wuhan-strain SARS-CoV-2 spike. Using immunoSEQ multiplex PCR, the repertoire was profiled, and TCRdb retains in-frame clones only, with some absent. The data show about 260,000 clones, with roughly 89% seen just once and about 2.8% held by the top ten. As for this clone: Its antigen is unidentified.

V was clipped by 5 bases and J by 3 bases; unmatched bases: 7. The CDR3 contains 15 residues. From germline, CDR1 is SEHNR and CDR2 FQNEAQ (reference sequence). This chain links TRBV7-9 with TRBJ2-7, with 10 bases fitting TRBD2. The specimen comprised peripheral blood, sampled in a trial of Ad26.COV2.S vaccine versus placebo. The clonotype comes from a person between 18 and 59 years old who received the Ad26.COV2.S COVID-19 vaccine or a placebo. The CDR3 spells CASSPAGGAGYEQYF. Written as DNA, the CDR3 is TGTGCCAGCAGCCCAGCGGGGGGGGCCGGCTACGAGCAGTACTTC.